This T cell receptor beta chain appears in the sequencing data of a study of blood T cells in healthy people across ages. A second PCR, run for about 7 to 12 cycles, used a sample-barcoded 5' primer plus a J-beta primer mix. With 12 random nucleotides, a template-switch adaptor tagged each individual cDNA molecule. TCRdb re-called the 5' RACE reads with MiXCR, one entry per CDR3 protein. Of 1.5 million to 2 million distinct CDR3 sequences listed, roughly two fifths are singletons. The CDR3 covers 13 residues. Germline-derived CDR1 and CDR2 are MNHEY and SMNVEV (reference sequence). V was cut by 5 bases and J by 4 bases, with 11 bases left in between. The study, taken as a whole, reports: Long-lived and aged donors differed, with more naive CD4+ cells and higher diversity in the long-lived.

The donors, aged roughly 6 to 100, were healthy Caucasians from Russia. Total RNA, at least 5.5 micrograms per sample, was extracted from PBMCs. This clonotype was detected ten times or more. Its antigen is not identified. The sequencing sample was made of blood. V usage is TRBV27 and J usage is TRBJ1-2; TRBD1 might be the D (6 bases). The clonotype originates from a human donor in good health. In nucleotides, the CDR3 is TGTGCCAGCAGTCCGGGGGCCCTCTATGGCTACACCTTC. As protein: CASSPGALYGYTF.